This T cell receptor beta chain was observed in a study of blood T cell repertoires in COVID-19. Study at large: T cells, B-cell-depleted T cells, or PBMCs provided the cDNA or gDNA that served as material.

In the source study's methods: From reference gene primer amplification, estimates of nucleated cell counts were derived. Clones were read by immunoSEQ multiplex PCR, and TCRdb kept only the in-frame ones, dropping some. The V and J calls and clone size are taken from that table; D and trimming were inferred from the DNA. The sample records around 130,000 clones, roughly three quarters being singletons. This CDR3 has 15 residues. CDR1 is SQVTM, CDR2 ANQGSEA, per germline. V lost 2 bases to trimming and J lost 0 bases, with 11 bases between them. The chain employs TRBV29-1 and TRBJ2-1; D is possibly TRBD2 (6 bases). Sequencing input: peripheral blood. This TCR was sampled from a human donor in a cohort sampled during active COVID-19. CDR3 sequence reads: CSVERDSSSYNEQFF. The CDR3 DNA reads TGCAGCGTTGAAAGGGACTCAAGCTCCTACAATGAGCAGTTCTTC.